The 10 T cell receptor beta chains reported below all come from one sample, sequenced in a study of blood T cell repertoires in COVID-19. The repertoire was sequenced with immunoSEQ multiplex PCR; TCRdb's copy has only in-frame clones and lacks some. The table shows about 140,000 clones, with approximately 80% occurring only once. Sequences were obtained from PBMCs or T cells enriched from blood (not recorded which). The receptors were sampled from a woman between 18 and 29 years old who had been exposed to COVID-19.

The chain is built from TRBV27 and TRBJ1-6; TRBD1 aligns across 9 bases. V dropped 6 bases and J dropped 8; count of bases not matched to a gene: 5. Germline CDR1 MNHEY, CDR2 SMNVEV (reference sequence). The CDR3 is 14 amino acids. The CDR3, as DNA: TGTGCCAGCAGGTACAGGGGGCCTGATTCACCCCTCCACTTT. It specifies CASRYRGPDSPLHF.

The gene calls are TRBV2 and TRBJ1-2; possible D gene TRBD1, 6 bases. V lost 5 bases and J 2 bases, leaving 12 bases between the germline ends. This CDR3 contains 14 residues. Looked up from germline, CDR1 is SNHLY and CDR2 is FYNNEI. The chain's CDR3 is CASSSQGLNYGYTF. Written as DNA, the CDR3 is TGTGCCAGCAGTTCACAGGGTTTGAACTATGGCTACACCTTC.

This sequence joins TRBV4-3 and TRBJ2-7; weak D call: TRBD1 (6 bases). This CDR3 is built from 15 residues. V lost 0 bases to trimming and J lost 0 bases, with 9 bases between them. Germline V lookup: CDR1 LGHNA, CDR2 YSLEER. The CDR3 spells CASSQEQGLSYEQYF. CDR3 coding DNA: TGCGCCAGCAGCCAAGAACAGGGCCTCTCCTACGAGCAGTACTTC.

The gene calls are TRBV5-6 and TRBJ1-2; D is unclear. V was shortened by 2 bases and J by 4 bases, with 12 bases between the two germline ends. The germline gives CDR1 SGHDT, CDR2 YYEEEE. The CDR3 loop spans 14 amino acids. The CDR3 coding sequence is TGTGCCAGCAGCTTCTCGGGGAGTTCCTATGGCTACACCTTC. Protein: CASSFSGSSYGYTF. Variable domain in full (rest from reference TRBV5-6 and TRBJ1-2): DAGVTQSPTHLIKTRGQQVTLRCSPKSGHDTVSWYQQALGQGPQFIFQYYEEEERQRGNFPDRFSGHQFPNYSSELNVNALLLGDSALYLCASSFSGSSYGYTFGSGTRLTVV.

The chain uses TRBV2 and TRBJ2-2, with D tentatively TRBD2 (6 bases). Per germline, CDR1 SNHLY and CDR2 FYNNEI. Trimming pared 3 bases from V and 5 bases from J, leaving 13 bases between. CDR3 size: 15 residues. The CDR3 region has the DNA TGTGCCAGCAGTGAGTGGAGGGGTTGGACCGGGGAGCTGTTTTTT. Translated: CASSEWRGWTGELFF.

This sequence joins TRBV4-1 and TRBJ2-2, with 7 bases matching TRBD1. V lost 2 bases and J lost 0; bases outside the gene matches: 3. Germline lookup yields CDR1 MGHRA and CDR2 YSYEKL. The CDR3 extends over 16 amino acids. As DNA, the CDR3 is TGCGCCAGCAGCCAACCTGACAGGGCGAACACCGGGGAGCTGTTTTTT. Translating it yields CASSQPDRANTGELFF.

As to this clone: Other nucleotide sequences in the sample specify the same CDR3. The chain links TRBV4-1 to TRBJ2-3; D uncertain. V was pared by 1 base and J by 3 bases, with 5 bases between. The CDR3 has 13 amino acids. Germline V lookup: CDR1 MGHRA, CDR2 YSYEKL. CDR3 sequence reads: CASSQVSTDTQYF. DNA of the CDR3: TGCGCCAGCAGCCAAGTTTCAACAGATACGCAGTATTTT.

V is TRBV9 and J is TRBJ1-3; D perhaps matches TRBD1 (6 bases). The CDR3 is made up of 18 amino acids. The germline V gene has CDR1 SGDLS and CDR2 YYNGEE. V was cut by 3 bases and J by 0 bases, with 19 bases left in between. The CDR3 reads CASSGGRGMISSGNTIYF. CDR3 nucleotides: TGTGCCAGCAGCGGTGGGAGGGGGATGATCAGCTCTGGAAACACCATATATTTT.

The chain combines TRBV28 with TRBJ2-7; TRBD2 matches 11 bases. Trimming removed 4 bases from V and 4 bases from J; junction bases left unmatched: 12. This CDR3 is 17 amino acids long. Germline V lookup: CDR1 MDHEN, CDR2 SYDVKM. For the CDR3, the DNA is TGTGCCAGCAGTTCATCCACTAGCGGGAGTAAGAAATACGAGCAGTACTTC. Its protein is CASSSSTSGSKKYEQYF.

This chain connects TRBV28 to TRBJ2-7; TRBD2 might be the D (6 bases). The V end was cut by 6 bases, the J end by 2 bases, with 17 bases between. This CDR3 is 15 amino acids long. Germline V gives CDR1 MDHEN, CDR2 SYDVKM. The CDR3 region is CASRSPGLRTYEQYF. CDR3 DNA sequence: TGTGCCAGCAGATCCCCGGGACTTCGGACCTACGAGCAGTACTTC.